Listed here are 31 T cell receptor beta chains from one sample, sequenced in a study of OX40 agonist ivuxolimab in advanced cancers. TCRdb's table, derived via immunoSEQ multiplex PCR, lists solely in-frame clones and lacks some. The sample records 50,000 to 65,000 clones, about four fifths being singletons. Sequencing used CD4+ or CD8+ T cells sorted from blood, obtained in a trial of the OX40 agonist ivuxolimab. These receptors originate from an adult with an advanced solid tumor such as melanoma, head and neck, liver or kidney cancer.

V usage is TRBV5-1 and J usage is TRBJ1-1, with a weak D call TRBD1 (5 bases). Per the germline V gene, CDR1 is SGHRS and CDR2 is YFSETQ. The germline V and J ends were trimmed by 2 bases and 0 bases, with 17 bases remaining between them. The CDR3 is made up of 17 amino acids. The CDR3 region has the DNA TGCGCCAGCAGCTTTCAAGACAGCCGACGCTTGAACACTGAAGCTTTCTTT. It is translated as CASSFQDSRRLNTEAFF.

The V and J genes are TRBV7-7 and TRBJ2-1; 8 bases line up with TRBD1. This CDR3 spans 16 amino acids. Germline V gives CDR1 SSHAT, CDR2 FNYEAQ (reference sequence). V shed 5 bases, J shed 4 bases, and the junction held 10 bases outside the gene matches. The DNA of the CDR3 is TGTGCCAGCAGCCCAACAGGGACAGGACGATACAATGAGCAGTTCTTC. Translating gives CASSPTGTGRYNEQFF.

In DNA form, the CDR3 reads TGTGCCAGCAGTGAAGCGGGACTAGCGACAAACATTCAGTACTTC. It encodes CASSEAGLATNIQYF. The chain combines TRBV6-1 with TRBJ2-4, with TRBD2 matching 10 bases. The CDR3 has 15 amino acids. CDR1 and CDR2 from the germline V gene are MNHNS and SASEGT. The V and J ends lost 0 bases and 6 bases, in that order; junction bases with no gene match: 2.

CDR3 in DNA: TGTGCCAGCAGTTTATCTTCCGGGACTAGCGGGGCCAGGGATACGCAGTATTTT. This encodes CASSLSSGTSGARDTQYF. This chain uses TRBV27 with TRBJ2-3, with 13 bases identical to TRBD2. CDR1 is MNHEY and CDR2 is SMNVEV in the germline V gene (reference sequence). With 0 bases clipped from V and 6 bases from J, the junction kept 9 bases outside the gene matches. This CDR3 spans 18 amino acids.

This chain links TRBV18 with TRBJ2-1; a weak D match, TRBD2 (6 bases). The CDR3 loop spans 13 amino acids. Per the germline V gene, CDR1 is KGHSH and CDR2 is LQKENI. V lost 2 bases, J lost 9 bases, and 11 bases lay in between. Here the CDR3 DNA reads TGTGCCAGCTCACCAGGGGCCGGGGGTGAGCAGTTCTTC. Residues: CASSPGAGGEQFF.

This clone was found many times. V and J are TRBV6-1 and TRBJ1-2, with TRBD1 as a possible D gene (6 bases). Germline CDR1 is MNHNS and CDR2 is SASEGT. The CDR3 consists of 14 residues. V was cut by 5 bases and J by 2 bases, with 12 bases left in between. In nucleotides, the CDR3 is TGTGCCAGCAGTTCAAGGACAGCCAACTATGGCTACACCTTC. Translated, it gives CASSSRTANYGYTF.

The gene calls are TRBV5-1 and TRBJ2-7, with 10 bases identical to TRBD1. The CDR3 runs to 14 residues. V lost 6 bases to trimming and J lost 9 bases; unmatched junction nucleotides: 12. CDR1 is SGHRS and CDR2 is YFSETQ in the germline V gene. The CDR3 loop is CASNPGTGVGLQYF. The CDR3 DNA is TGCGCCAGCAACCCCGGGACAGGGGTAGGTTTGCAGTACTTC.

The J gene is TRBJ1-1, the V gene TRBV7-3, with D possibly matching TRBD1 (5 bases). With 5 bases removed from V and 5 bases from J, the gap between germline ends came to 15 bases. CDR1 is SGHTA, CDR2 FQGTGA, per germline. The CDR3 runs 14 residues. CDR3 protein: CASSPGRDGTEAFF. The CDR3 nucleotides are TGTGCCAGCAGCCCTGGCAGGGACGGGACTGAAGCTTTCTTT.

The chain recombines TRBV4-3 with TRBJ1-6; D is uncertain. Between the trimmed V and J ends, which lost 3 bases and 7 bases, there was a span of 19 bases. The V gene's germline CDR1 is LGHNA and CDR2 YSLEER. The length of the CDR3 is 17 residues. The CDR3 sequence: CASSQDEQRVGNSPLHF. The CDR3 DNA follows: TGCGCCAGCAGCCAGGACGAACAGCGAGTCGGGAATTCACCCCTCCACTTT.

In this sample, this clone turned up a few times. This chain joins TRBV7-2 and TRBJ2-2, with unresolved D. The germline gives CDR1 SGHTA, CDR2 FQGNSA. V was trimmed by 3 bases and J by 7 bases, leaving 3 bases between them. The CDR3 totals 11 residues. The CDR3 reads CASSFYGELFF. CDR3 nucleotide sequence: TGTGCCAGCAGCTTTTACGGGGAGCTGTTTTTT.

The chain recombines TRBV27 with TRBJ1-2, with unresolved D. V dropped 0 bases and J dropped 3 bases, with 5 bases sitting between them. The CDR3 totals 13 residues. Germline values: CDR1 MNHEY, CDR2 SMNVEV (reference sequence). CDR3 nucleotide sequence: TGTGCCAGCAGTTTATCGTGGGACTATGGCTACACCTTC. It codes for CASSLSWDYGYTF.

V usage is TRBV6-5 and J usage is TRBJ1-1; D not certain. CDR3 size: 13 residues. Trimming cost V 0 bases and J 7 bases, with 9 bases left between them. Germline CDR1 MNHEY, CDR2 SVGAGI. The CDR3 DNA sequence: TGTGCCAGCAGTTACTCGTTCCGAGATGAAGCTTTCTTT. It is translated as CASSYSFRDEAFF.

V and J are TRBV29-1 and TRBJ1-1, with D hard to call. Looked up from germline, CDR1 is SQVTM and CDR2 is ANQGSEA. CDR3 length: 10 amino acids. Trimming left V 3 bases short and J 5 bases short, with 4 bases between. The CDR3 reads CSVDPTEAFF. In nucleotides, the CDR3 is TGCAGCGTTGATCCTACTGAAGCTTTCTTT.

This chain uses TRBV11-2 with TRBJ1-2; D is unresolved. This CDR3 region has 15 residues. Germline V gene lookup returns CDR1 SGHAT and CDR2 FQNNGV. V lost 4 bases and J 4 bases, leaving 16 bases between the germline ends. CDR3 bases: TGTGCCAGCAGCTCCAATTTACCTCCGGGCTATGGCTACACCTTC. This sequence encodes CASSSNLPPGYGYTF.

The genes are TRBV2 and TRBJ2-3; D is unclear. The germline V gene encodes CDR1 SNHLY and CDR2 FYNNEI. The CDR3 contains 15 residues. V gave up 3 bases and J gave up 4 bases, with 14 bases separating them. In DNA, the CDR3 is TGTGCCAGCAGTGATGTGGGGTTTGAATCAGATACGCAGTATTTT. Amino acid sequence: CASSDVGFESDTQYF.

This clone was observed a handful of times. V is TRBV7-9 and J is TRBJ2-7; D is uncertain. V was shortened by 11 bases and J by 4 bases, with 21 bases between the two germline ends. Germline CDR1 reads SEHNR; CDR2 reads FQNEAQ (reference sequence). This CDR3 has 14 amino acids. CDR3 nucleotide sequence: TGTGCCGCCGCCAAGGACGCCCCGCCGTACGAGCAGTACTTC. This translates into CAAAKDAPPYEQYF.

This chain uses TRBV2 with TRBJ2-1, with TRBD1 matching 9 bases. This CDR3 region has 15 residues. The germline CDR1 and CDR2 sequences are SNHLY and FYNNEI. V lost 5 bases to trimming and J lost 0 bases; unmatched junction nucleotides: 2. Here the CDR3 reads CASSSTGGSYNEQFF. The CDR3 bases are TGTGCCAGCAGTTCGACAGGGGGCTCCTACAATGAGCAGTTCTTC.

V gene TRBV6-5 combines with J gene TRBJ2-1; D is possibly TRBD2 (6 bases). The CDR3 has 14 amino acids. CDR1 is MNHEY and CDR2 is SVGAGI in the germline V gene. Trimming removed 5 bases at V and 3 bases at J, with 11 bases between. The CDR3 DNA is TGTGCCAGCAGTAACGGACTACTCTACAATGAGCAGTTCTTC. Its protein product is CASSNGLLYNEQFF.

The chain has TRBV19 and TRBJ2-7; 12 bases agree with TRBD1. The CDR3 contains 15 residues. The germline CDR1 and CDR2 sequences are LNHDA and SQIVND (reference sequence). J was trimmed by 4 bases and V by 5 bases; bases with no gene match: 6. The CDR3 DNA sequence: TGTGCCAGTAGTTTGGAGGGACAGGGGGCTTACGAGCAGTACTTC. Translated: CASSLEGQGAYEQYF.

J is TRBJ1-2 and V is TRBV6-1, with 7 bases identical to TRBD1. The CDR3 is 14 residues long. Looked up from germline, CDR1 is MNHNS and CDR2 is SASEGT. Trimming removed 2 bases from V and 5 bases from J; junction bases left unmatched: 5. This CDR3 is CASSEKTGRYGYTF. The CDR3 DNA follows: TGTGCCAGCAGTGAAAAGACAGGGAGGTATGGCTACACCTTC.

J is TRBJ1-2 and V is TRBV6-6; TRBD1 matches at 9 bases. Germline-derived CDR1 and CDR2 are MNHNY and SVGAGI (reference sequence). Losses at the gene ends were 6 bases for V and 3 bases for J; bases not matched to a gene: 5. This CDR3 region has 14 residues. The CDR3 is CASRARDRDYGYTF. CDR3 nucleotides: TGTGCCAGCAGAGCCCGGGACAGGGACTATGGCTACACCTTC.

The chain uses TRBV19 and TRBJ1-1, with D hard to call. CDR1 and CDR2 from the germline V gene are LNHDA and SQIVND (reference sequence). V lost 3 bases and J lost 6, with 11 bases in between. CDR3 length: 13 amino acids. This CDR3 reads CASSMRTQAEAFF. The CDR3, as DNA: TGTGCCAGTAGTATGCGCACCCAGGCTGAAGCTTTCTTT.

The chain uses TRBV11-3 and TRBJ2-3; D remains ambiguous. Germline V CDR1 and CDR2: SGHNT, YENEEA. The CDR3 is made up of 15 amino acids. V dropped 0 bases and J dropped 6 bases, with 13 bases sitting between them. The DNA for the CDR3 is TGTGCCAGCAGCTTAGACCCGAGGCCCCAGGATACGCAGTATTTT. This codes for CASSLDPRPQDTQYF.

CDR3: CASSQRQGHLGEAFF. The CDR3, as DNA: TGCGCCAGCAGCCAGCGACAGGGGCACTTGGGGGAAGCTTTCTTT. The chain uses TRBV4-1 and TRBJ1-1, with 8 positions matching TRBD1. Germline V gene lookup returns CDR1 MGHRA and CDR2 YSYEKL. This CDR3 region has 15 residues. V lost 3 bases, J lost 8 bases, and 11 bases stayed unmatched.

The chain recombines TRBV4-1 with TRBJ2-1; 8 positions match TRBD2. The CDR3 loop spans 13 amino acids. The V and J ends lost 4 bases and 8 bases, in that order; junction bases with no gene match: 4. Germline V gene lookup returns CDR1 MGHRA and CDR2 YSYEKL. The DNA of the CDR3 is TGCGCCAGCAGCCTCCAGCGGGAGTATGAGCAGTTCTTC. This sequence encodes CASSLQREYEQFF.

The gene calls are TRBV5-6 and TRBJ2-1; 10 nucleotides match TRBD2. The CDR3 extends over 16 amino acids. Trimming removed 2 bases from V and 7 bases from J; junction bases left unmatched: 9. The germline V gene has CDR1 SGHDT and CDR2 YYEEEE. Here the CDR3 DNA reads TGTGCCAGCAGCTTTGGTGCTAGCGGGAGTGAAAATGAGCAGTTCTTC. Its protein product is CASSFGASGSENEQFF. The full variable domain, its missing parts supplied by reference TRBV5-6 and TRBJ2-1, is DAGVTQSPTHLIKTRGQQVTLRCSPKSGHDTVSWYQQALGQGPQFIFQYYEEEERQRGNFPDRFSGHQFPNYSSELNVNALLLGDSALYLCASSFGASGSENEQFFGPGTRLTVL.

The CDR3 reads CASSEGTGSSYNEQFF. The CDR3 nucleotides are TGTGCCAGCAGTGAAGGAACGGGGAGCTCCTACAATGAGCAGTTCTTC. The chain couples TRBV6-1 to TRBJ2-1; D is perhaps TRBD2 (5 bases). This CDR3 has 16 residues. Looked up from germline, CDR1 is MNHNS and CDR2 is SASEGT. V dropped 1 base and J dropped 0 bases, with 10 bases sitting between them.

This chain joins TRBV7-3 and TRBJ2-7, with TRBD2 matching over 8 bases. The CDR3 runs 15 residues. V gave up 1 base and J gave up 3 bases; unmatched junction bases: 5. Germline V gene data show CDR1 as SGHTA and CDR2 as FQGTGA. CDR3 protein: CASSLIGGGNYEQYF. The CDR3, as DNA: TGTGCCAGCAGCTTAATAGGCGGGGGGAACTACGAGCAGTACTTC.

V and J are TRBV2 and TRBJ2-2, with D perhaps TRBD1 or TRBD2 (5 bases each). Trimming shortened V by 6 bases and J by 2 bases, and 13 bases separated the two germline ends. Germline-derived CDR1 and CDR2 are SNHLY and FYNNEI. The CDR3 has 15 residues. Here the CDR3 reads CASRGPAYNTGELFF. The CDR3 nucleotides are TGTGCCAGCAGGGGACCGGCGTATAACACCGGGGAGCTGTTTTTT.

The V gene is TRBV6-6, the J gene TRBJ2-7, with 9 bases lining up with TRBD1. V lost 5 bases and J lost 6; bases outside the gene matches: 8. This CDR3 has 14 amino acids. The germline gives CDR1 MNHNY, CDR2 SVGAGI (reference sequence). CDR3 sequence (DNA): TGTGCCAGCAGTCTTGTAGGGACAGGGACCGAGCAGTACTTC. It codes for CASSLVGTGTEQYF.

This chain joins TRBV25-1 and TRBJ2-5; TRBD1 aligns across 12 bases. The CDR3 covers 17 residues. Per germline, CDR1 MGHDK and CDR2 SYGVNS. J gave up 5 bases and V 3 bases, and 10 bases lay outside the gene matches. The CDR3 is CASSESGTGGALETQYF. The CDR3 nucleotides are TGTGCCAGCAGTGAGTCAGGGACAGGGGGCGCACTGGAGACCCAGTACTTC.